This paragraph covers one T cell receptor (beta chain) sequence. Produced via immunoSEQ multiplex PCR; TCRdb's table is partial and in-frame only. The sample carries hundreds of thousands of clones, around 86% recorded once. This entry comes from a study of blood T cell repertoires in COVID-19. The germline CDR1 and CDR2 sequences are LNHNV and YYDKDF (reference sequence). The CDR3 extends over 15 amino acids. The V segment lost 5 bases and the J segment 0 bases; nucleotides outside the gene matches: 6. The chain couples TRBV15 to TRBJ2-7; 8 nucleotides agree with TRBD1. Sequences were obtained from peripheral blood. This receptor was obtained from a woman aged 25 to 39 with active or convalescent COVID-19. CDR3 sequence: CATSEGTGGSYEQYF. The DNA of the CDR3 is TGTGCCACCAGCGAAGGGACAGGCGGCTCCTACGAGCAGTACTTC.